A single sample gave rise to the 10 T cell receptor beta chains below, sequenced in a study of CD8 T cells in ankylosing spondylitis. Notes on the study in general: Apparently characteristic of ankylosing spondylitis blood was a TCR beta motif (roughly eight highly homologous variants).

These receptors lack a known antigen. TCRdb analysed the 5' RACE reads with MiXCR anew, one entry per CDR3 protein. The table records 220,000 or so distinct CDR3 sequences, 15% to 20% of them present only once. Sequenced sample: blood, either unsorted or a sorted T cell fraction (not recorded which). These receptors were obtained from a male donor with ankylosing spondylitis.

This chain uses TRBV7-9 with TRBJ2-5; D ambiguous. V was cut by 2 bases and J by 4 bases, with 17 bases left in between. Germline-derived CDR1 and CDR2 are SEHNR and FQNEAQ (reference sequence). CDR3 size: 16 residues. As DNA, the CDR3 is TGTGCCAGCAGCTTACTAGACCTCGAGCGATCAGAGACCCAGTACTTC. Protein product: CASSLLDLERSETQYF.

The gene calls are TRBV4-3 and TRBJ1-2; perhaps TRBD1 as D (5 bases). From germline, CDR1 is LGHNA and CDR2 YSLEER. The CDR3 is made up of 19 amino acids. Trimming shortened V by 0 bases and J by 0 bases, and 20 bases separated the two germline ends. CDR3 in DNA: TGCGCCAGCAGCCAAGATGGACCGGGGGTATTAGCTACTAACTATGGCTACACCTTC. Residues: CASSQDGPGVLATNYGYTF.

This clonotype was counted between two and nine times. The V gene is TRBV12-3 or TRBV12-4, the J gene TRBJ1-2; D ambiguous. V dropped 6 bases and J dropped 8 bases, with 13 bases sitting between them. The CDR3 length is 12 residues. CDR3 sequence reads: CASSVTREGYTF. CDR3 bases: TGTGCCAGCAGCGTCACAAGGGAAGGCTACACCTTC.

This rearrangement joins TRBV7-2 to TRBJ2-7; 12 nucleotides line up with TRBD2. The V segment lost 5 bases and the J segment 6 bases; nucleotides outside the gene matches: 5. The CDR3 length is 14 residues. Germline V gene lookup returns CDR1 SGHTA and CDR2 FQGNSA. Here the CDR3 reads CASSGLAGGLEQYF. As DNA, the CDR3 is TGTGCCAGCAGCGGGCTAGCGGGAGGGCTCGAGCAGTACTTC.

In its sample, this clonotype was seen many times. CDR3 in DNA: TGTGCCAGCAGCTTAGCGGGAGATAATGAGCAGTTCTTC. This translates into CASSLAGDNEQFF. This chain joins TRBV27 and TRBJ2-1; the match to TRBD2 covers 9 bases. The CDR3 is 13 residues long. Per germline, CDR1 MNHEY and CDR2 SMNVEV (reference sequence). The junction had 4 bases not matched to a gene; V was cut back by 6 bases and J by 7 bases.

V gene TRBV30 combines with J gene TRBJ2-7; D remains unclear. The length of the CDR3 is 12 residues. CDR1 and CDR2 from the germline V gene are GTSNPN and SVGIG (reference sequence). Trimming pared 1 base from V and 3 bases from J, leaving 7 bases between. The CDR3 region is CAWSGANYEQYF. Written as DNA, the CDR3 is TGTGCCTGGAGTGGGGCAAACTACGAGCAGTACTTC. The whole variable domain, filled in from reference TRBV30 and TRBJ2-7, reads SQTIHQWPATLVQPVGSPLSLECTVEGTSNPNLYWYRQAAGRGLQLLFYSVGIGQISSEVPQNLSASRPQDRQFILSSKKLLLSDSGFYLCAWSGANYEQYFGPGTRLTVT.

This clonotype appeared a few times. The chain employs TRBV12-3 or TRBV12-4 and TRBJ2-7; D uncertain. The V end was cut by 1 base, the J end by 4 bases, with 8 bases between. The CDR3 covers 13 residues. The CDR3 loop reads CASSLDGRYEQYF. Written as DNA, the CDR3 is TGTGCCAGCAGTTTAGACGGCCGTTACGAGCAGTACTTC.

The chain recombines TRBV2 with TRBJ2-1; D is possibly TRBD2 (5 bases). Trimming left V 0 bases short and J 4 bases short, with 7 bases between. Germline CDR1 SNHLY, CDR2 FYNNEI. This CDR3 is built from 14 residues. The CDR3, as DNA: TGTGCCAGCAGTGAAGCGCCGGGGTACAATGAGCAGTTCTTC. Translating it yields CASSEAPGYNEQFF. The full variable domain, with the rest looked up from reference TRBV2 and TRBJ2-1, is EPEVTQTPSHQVTQMGQEVILRCVPISNHLYFYWYRQILGQKVEFLVSFYNNEISEKSEIFDDQFSVERPDGSNFTLKIRSTKLEDSAMYFCASSEAPGYNEQFFGPGTRLTVL.

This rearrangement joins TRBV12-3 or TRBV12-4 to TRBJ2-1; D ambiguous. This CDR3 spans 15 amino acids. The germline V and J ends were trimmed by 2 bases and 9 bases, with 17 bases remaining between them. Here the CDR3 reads CASSLRVVFSGEQFF. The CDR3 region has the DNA TGTGCCAGCAGTTTAAGAGTTGTTTTTTCTGGTGAGCAGTTCTTC.

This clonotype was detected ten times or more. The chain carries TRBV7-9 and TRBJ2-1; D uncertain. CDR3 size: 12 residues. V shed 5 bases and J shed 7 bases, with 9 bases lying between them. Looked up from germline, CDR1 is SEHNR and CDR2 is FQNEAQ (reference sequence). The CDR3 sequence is CASSQLNNEQFF. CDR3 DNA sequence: TGTGCCAGCAGCCAACTTAATAATGAGCAGTTCTTC.